This entry lists 30 T cell receptor beta chains sequenced from one sample in a study of response to subunit inactivated influenza vaccine. TCRdb analysed the RT-PCR reads with MiXCR anew, one entry per CDR3 protein. Among 430,000 or so distinct CDR3 sequences listed, 9.5% to 13% were seen once. Sample: PBMCs from blood, taken roughly 45 days after vaccination. The receptor set was obtained from a man aged 45 to 65 who received an inactivated influenza vaccine.

CDR3 sequence reads: CASSLMGFGTTYGYTF. The CDR3 DNA is TGCGCCAGCAGCTTGATGGGGTTCGGGACAACCTATGGCTACACCTTC. The chain employs TRBV5-1 and TRBJ1-2; a possible D gene is TRBD1 (6 bases). Trimming took off 1 base at V and 4 bases at J, with 17 bases between the two ends. From germline, CDR1 is SGHRS and CDR2 YFSETQ. The CDR3 is 16 amino acids.

This sequence joins TRBV7-8 and TRBJ2-7, with TRBD2 matching over 10 bases. CDR1 is SGHVS, CDR2 FQNEAQ, per germline. J lost 3 bases, V lost 7 bases, and 24 bases had no gene match. This CDR3 has 20 residues. The CDR3 DNA is TGTGCCAGCACCTCTCACAAGGTTCTAATTAGCGGGAGGCAAAACTACGAGCAGTACTTC. Its translation: CASTSHKVLISGRQNYEQYF.

The J gene is TRBJ1-3, the V gene TRBV7-8; D possibly corresponds to TRBD1 (6 bases). The germline V and J ends were trimmed by 1 base and 8 bases, with 15 bases remaining between them. The germline gives CDR1 SGHVS, CDR2 FQNEAQ. This CDR3 is 15 amino acids long. CDR3 coding DNA: TGTGCCAGCAGCTTAGTGCCAGGGGAGGGACACACCATATATTTT. Protein sequence: CASSLVPGEGHTIYF.

This chain joins TRBV7-2 and TRBJ1-5; a possible D gene is TRBD1 (5 bases). V shed 1 base and J shed 4 bases, with 11 bases lying between them. CDR1 is SGHTA, CDR2 FQGNSA, per germline. The CDR3 runs to 15 residues. The CDR3 region is CASSLERGGNQPQHF. The CDR3 region has the DNA TGTGCCAGCAGCTTAGAAAGGGGTGGGAATCAGCCCCAGCATTTT.

This chain joins TRBV29-1 and TRBJ2-2; 11 bases are a match to TRBD2. CDR3 length: 16 residues. The germline V gene encodes CDR1 SQVTM and CDR2 ANQGSEA. The J segment lost 6 bases and the V segment lost 3 bases, leaving 9 bases of the junction unmatched. The CDR3 spells CSVESFSGRAAGELFF. Here the CDR3 DNA reads TGCAGCGTTGAGAGCTTTAGCGGGAGGGCGGCCGGGGAGCTGTTTTTT.

The chain links TRBV3-1 to TRBJ2-7, with D perhaps matching TRBD2 (6 bases). Deletions cut 4 bases from V and 6 bases from J, with 16 bases between. Germline lookup yields CDR1 LGHDT and CDR2 YNNKEL (reference sequence). This CDR3 has 14 residues. CDR3 in DNA: TGTGCCAGCAGCCTGGGACTGGAGGTCCTCGAGCAGTACTTC. Translating gives CASSLGLEVLEQYF.

This clonotype turned up a few times. The CDR3 region is CASSPTGGTSTGELFF. As DNA, the CDR3 is TGTGCCAGCAGCCCTACAGGTGGCACGAGCACCGGGGAGCTGTTTTTT. This chain links TRBV7-3 with TRBJ2-2, with a tentative D call TRBD1 (5 bases). Looked up from germline, CDR1 is SGHTA and CDR2 is FQGTGA. CDR3 length: 16 amino acids. V lost 5 bases, J lost 4 bases, and 17 bases lay in between.

This clonotype was observed at least ten times. The chain couples TRBV20-1 to TRBJ2-1; D ambiguous. Trimming left V 3 bases short and J 1 base short, with 10 bases between. Germline assignment: CDR1 DFQATT and CDR2 SNEGSKA (reference sequence). CDR3 length: 14 residues. The CDR3 loop is CSARGGPSYNEQFF. For the CDR3, the DNA is TGCAGTGCTAGGGGTGGGCCTTCCTACAATGAGCAGTTCTTC.

The genes are TRBV5-1 and TRBJ2-1; D is perhaps TRBD2 (6 bases). This CDR3 region has 16 residues. V was clipped by 2 bases and J by 1 base, with 13 bases between them. Germline V lookup: CDR1 SGHRS, CDR2 YFSETQ. This CDR3 is CASSFAIADSYNEQFF. CDR3 DNA: TGCGCCAGCAGCTTTGCCATAGCGGATTCCTACAATGAGCAGTTCTTC. Looking up the rest from reference TRBV5-1 and TRBJ2-1 gives the full variable domain: KAGVTQTPRYLIKTRGQQVTLSCSPISGHRSVSWYQQTPGQGLQFLFEYFSETQRNKGNFPGRFSGRQFSNSRSEMNVSTLELGDSALYLCASSFAIADSYNEQFFGPGTRLTVL.

This clonotype was detected only a few times. The chain couples TRBV18 to TRBJ2-7, with a weak D call TRBD2 (7 bases). This CDR3 is 14 amino acids long. The germline V gene encodes CDR1 KGHSH and CDR2 LQKENI. The V end lost 6 bases, the J end lost 4 bases, and 16 bases lay between the germline ends. The CDR3 protein is CASSSAGAPYEQYF. CDR3 sequence (DNA): TGTGCCAGCTCGTCGGCGGGGGCGCCATACGAGCAGTACTTC.

This sequence joins TRBV7-8 and TRBJ2-2, with 7 bases lining up with TRBD1. Germline-derived CDR1 and CDR2 are SGHVS and FQNEAQ. The CDR3 is made up of 17 amino acids. V lost 4 bases and J lost 0; bases outside the gene matches: 8. The DNA for the CDR3 is TGTGCCAGCAGCTCCGTGACAGGGTTTGCGAACACCGGGGAGCTGTTTTTT. Protein sequence: CASSSVTGFANTGELFF.

This clonotype was seen at least ten times. The CDR3 DNA is TGTGCCACGTGGACAGGGCTAAATGAGCAGTTCTTC. It translates to CATWTGLNEQFF. The V and J genes are TRBV10-3 and TRBJ2-1, with TRBD1 identical over 8 bases. V trimming: 10 bases; J trimming: 7 bases; junction bases outside the gene matches: 6. Germline CDR1 is ENHRY and CDR2 is SYGVKD. This CDR3 spans 12 amino acids.

The V gene is TRBV29-1, the J gene TRBJ2-1, with TRBD2 as a possible D gene (6 bases). CDR3 length: 13 amino acids. The germline V gene encodes CDR1 SQVTM and CDR2 ANQGSEA. The V and J ends lost 4 bases and 6 bases respectively, with 13 bases between them. Written as DNA, the CDR3 is TGCAGCGTTGGCTCTTTGCGGGGCAATGAGCAGTTCTTC. This codes for CSVGSLRGNEQFF.

This clonotype was detected many times. This chain joins TRBV27 and TRBJ2-4, with TRBD2 matching 10 bases. The germline CDR1 and CDR2 sequences are MNHEY and SMNVEV (reference sequence). With V trimmed by 2 bases and J by 1 base, 11 bases remained unmatched. The length of the CDR3 is 19 residues. DNA of the CDR3: TGTGCCAGCAGTTTACTAGCGGGGGACGTTGCGGGGGCCAAAAACATTCAGTACTTC. As protein: CASSLLAGDVAGAKNIQYF.

In regard to this clonotype: At one end the junction does not follow the germline gene, possibly because of a read error. The chain carries TRBV20-1 and TRBJ2-5; 7 bases match TRBD1. Germline values: CDR1 DFQATT, CDR2 SNEGSKA (reference sequence). This CDR3 has 14 residues. The CDR3, as DNA: TGCAGTGCCAGAGAGCCCAGGGGGCAAGAGACCCAGTACTTC. Translation gives CSAREPRGQETQYF.

In its sample, this clonotype was seen many times. The genes are TRBV20-1 and TRBJ2-5; 7 bases map to TRBD1. The germline V gene has CDR1 DFQATT and CDR2 SNEGSKA (reference sequence). The CDR3 spans 14 residues. V was pared by 1 base and J by 2 bases, with 4 bases of the junction left unmatched. The CDR3 bases are TGCAGTGCTAGAGTAGTGGGACAGCAAGAGACCCAGTACTTC. It yields the protein CSARVVGQQETQYF.

This clonotype has at least ten counts. The chain joins TRBV5-1 to TRBJ1-6, with 8 positions matching TRBD1. V was clipped by 4 bases and J by 6 bases; unmatched bases: 9. This CDR3 spans 16 amino acids. CDR1 is SGHRS and CDR2 is YFSETQ in the germline V gene. DNA for the CDR3: TGCGCCAGCAGCCAGCTGACAGGGGCCAGTAATTCACCCCTCCACTTT. Its translation: CASSQLTGASNSPLHF.

In this sample, this clonotype turned up many times. The rearrangement uses TRBV29-1 and TRBJ2-1; D remains ambiguous. CDR3 length equals 11 residues. CDR1 SQVTM and CDR2 ANQGSEA come from the germline V gene. V lost 4 bases, J lost 4 bases, and 5 bases lay in between. CDR3 in amino acids: CSVVSYNEQFF. The DNA of the CDR3 is TGCAGCGTTGTTTCTTACAATGAGCAGTTCTTC.

The V call is TRBV20-1, the J call TRBJ2-1; tentative D call: TRBD1 (5 bases). The CDR3 contains 14 residues. V was cut by 3 bases and J by 6 bases, with 15 bases left in between. Germline CDR1 DFQATT, CDR2 SNEGSKA (reference sequence). CDR3 sequence reads: CSASKTGQSNEQFF. The CDR3 DNA is TGCAGTGCTAGTAAAACCGGACAAAGCAATGAGCAGTTCTTC.

The chain recombines TRBV4-2 with TRBJ2-3; D ambiguous. Germline assignment: CDR1 LGHNA and CDR2 YNFKEQ. This CDR3 has 16 amino acids. V lost 2 bases to trimming and J lost 0 bases, with 12 bases between them. CDR3 protein: CASSQPTDRSTDTQYF. The CDR3 coding sequence is TGTGCCAGCAGCCAACCTACTGATCGCAGCACAGATACGCAGTATTTT.

Many counts were recorded for this clonotype. This chain links TRBV29-1 with TRBJ1-1; unclear D gene. V gave up 6 bases and J gave up 2 bases, with 4 bases separating them. The CDR3 is 10 amino acids. Germline V gene lookup returns CDR1 SQVTM and CDR2 ANQGSEA. The CDR3 DNA sequence: TGCAGCGTAGGAAACACTGAAGCTTTCTTT. The encoded protein is CSVGNTEAFF.

This clonotype was detected a few times. The chain is built from TRBV18 and TRBJ1-6, with a tentative D call TRBD1 (5 bases). Germline CDR1 KGHSH, CDR2 LQKENI. The CDR3 loop spans 15 amino acids. Trimming left V 0 bases short and J 7 bases short, with 10 bases between. CDR3 DNA: TGTGCCAGCTCACCACCGGGGCTGGGAAATTCACCCCTCCACTTT. It specifies CASSPPGLGNSPLHF.

V and J are TRBV28 and TRBJ2-1, with 8 bases that match TRBD2. The CDR3 sequence is 13 residues long. V lost 11 bases, J lost 4 bases, and 7 bases stayed unmatched. CDR1 and CDR2 from the germline V gene are MDHEN and SYDVKM. The CDR3 DNA follows: TGTGCCCACGGGAGGGATCGGTACAATGAGCAGTTCTTC. As protein: CAHGRDRYNEQFF.

The rearrangement joins TRBV28 to TRBJ2-1; a possible D gene is TRBD2 (5 bases). V gave up 9 bases and J gave up 0 bases, with 21 bases separating them. The CDR3 length is 17 residues. CDR1 and CDR2 (germline): MDHEN, SYDVKM. This CDR3 is CASFPTRDWSSYNEQFF. The CDR3 DNA reads TGTGCCAGTTTCCCGACCCGGGATTGGAGCTCCTACAATGAGCAGTTCTTC.

This clonotype was observed a handful of times. This chain uses TRBV5-1 with TRBJ1-1; D call uncertain. V shed 0 bases and J shed 4 bases, with 7 bases lying between them. The CDR3 consists of 13 residues. Per germline, CDR1 SGHRS and CDR2 YFSETQ. The CDR3 region is CASSLGEVTEAFF. The CDR3 region has the DNA TGCGCCAGCAGCTTGGGGGAGGTCACTGAAGCTTTCTTT.

This clonotype has more than one count but fewer than ten. V and J are TRBV7-3 and TRBJ2-2; 7 bases map to TRBD2. The CDR3 covers 16 residues. V dropped 4 bases and J dropped 0; count of bases not matched to a gene: 5. Germline CDR1 reads SGHTA; CDR2 reads FQGTGA. The CDR3: CASSWTSFPNTGELFF. The CDR3, as DNA: TGTGCCAGCAGCTGGACTAGTTTCCCGAACACCGGGGAGCTGTTTTTT.

This clonotype turned up a few times. The V and J genes are TRBV11-2 and TRBJ2-5; a weak D match, TRBD2 (6 bases). The germline V and J ends were trimmed by 5 bases and 2 bases, with 15 bases remaining between them. This CDR3 spans 15 amino acids. In germline, CDR1 is SGHAT, CDR2 FQNNGV. CDR3 DNA: TGTGCCAGCAGCGTAGCATCCGGGGGACAAGAGACCCAGTACTTC. Translated: CASSVASGGQETQYF.

There are a few counts of this clonotype. The V and J genes are TRBV2 and TRBJ1-5; 8 bases align to TRBD1. This CDR3 spans 14 amino acids. V trimming: 6 bases; J trimming: 4 bases; junction bases outside the gene matches: 5. Germline V CDR1 and CDR2: SNHLY, FYNNEI. The CDR3 DNA reads TGTGCCAGCAGGGGGGACAGGCCTAATCAGCCCCAGCATTTT. The encoded protein is CASRGDRPNQPQHF.

This clonotype was counted between two and nine times. The gene calls are TRBV6-2 or TRBV6-3 and TRBJ2-7, with 8 bases identical to TRBD2. Germline V lookup: CDR1 MNHEY, CDR2 SVGEGT. The CDR3 totals 16 residues. The ends lost 6 bases at V and 2 bases at J; junction bases unmatched: 12. The CDR3 region has the DNA TGTGCCAGCAGCCAAGTGGGGACTAGACTAACCTACGAGCAGTACTTC. It translates to CASSQVGTRLTYEQYF.

The chain employs TRBV10-3 and TRBJ2-7; possible D gene TRBD2, 6 bases. Trimming stripped 0 bases from V and 3 bases from J, with 9 bases between. CDR3 length: 14 residues. Germline V gene sequence: CDR1 ENHRY, CDR2 SYGVKD. CDR3 protein: CAISESVSGYEQYF. CDR3 nucleotide sequence: TGTGCCATCAGTGAGTCTGTTAGCGGCTACGAGCAGTACTTC.